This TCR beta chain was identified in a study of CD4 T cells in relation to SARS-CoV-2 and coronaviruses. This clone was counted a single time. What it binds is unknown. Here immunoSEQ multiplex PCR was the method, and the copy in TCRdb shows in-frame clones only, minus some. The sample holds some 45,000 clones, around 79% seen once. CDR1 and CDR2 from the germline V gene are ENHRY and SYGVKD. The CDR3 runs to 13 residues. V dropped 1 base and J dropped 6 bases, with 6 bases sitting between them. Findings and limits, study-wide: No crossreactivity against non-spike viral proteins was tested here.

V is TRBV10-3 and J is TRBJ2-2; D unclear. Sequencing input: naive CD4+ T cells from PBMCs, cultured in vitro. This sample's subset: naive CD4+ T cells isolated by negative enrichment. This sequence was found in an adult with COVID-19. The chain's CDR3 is CAISELEPGELFF. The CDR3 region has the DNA TGTGCCATCAGTGAGTTGGAGCCCGGGGAGCTGTTTTTT.